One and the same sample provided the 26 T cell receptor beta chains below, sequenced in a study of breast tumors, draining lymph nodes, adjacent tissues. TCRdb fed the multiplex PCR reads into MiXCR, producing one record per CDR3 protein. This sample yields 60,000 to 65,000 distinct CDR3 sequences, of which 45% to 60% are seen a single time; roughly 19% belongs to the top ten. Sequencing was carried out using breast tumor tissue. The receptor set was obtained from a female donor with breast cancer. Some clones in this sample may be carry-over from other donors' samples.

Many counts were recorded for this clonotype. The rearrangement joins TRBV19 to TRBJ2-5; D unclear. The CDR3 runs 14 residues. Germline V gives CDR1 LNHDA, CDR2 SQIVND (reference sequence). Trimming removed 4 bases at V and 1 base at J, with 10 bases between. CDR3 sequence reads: CASSRGSIQETQYF. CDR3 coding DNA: TGTGCCAGTAGTAGGGGATCCATCCAAGAGACCCAGTACTTC.

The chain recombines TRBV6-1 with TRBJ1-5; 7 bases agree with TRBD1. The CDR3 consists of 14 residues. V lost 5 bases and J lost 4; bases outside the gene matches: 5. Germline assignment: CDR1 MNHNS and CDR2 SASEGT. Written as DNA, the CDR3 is TGTGCCAGCAGTATGACAGGGAAGAATCAGCCCCAGCATTTT. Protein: CASSMTGKNQPQHF.

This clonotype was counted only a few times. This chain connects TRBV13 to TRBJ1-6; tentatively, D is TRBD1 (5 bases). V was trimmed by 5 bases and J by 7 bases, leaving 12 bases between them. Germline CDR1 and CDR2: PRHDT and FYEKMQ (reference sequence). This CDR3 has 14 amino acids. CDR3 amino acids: CASSVGGGNSPLHF. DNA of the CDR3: TGTGCCAGCAGCGTTGGGGGTGGCAATTCACCCCTCCACTTT.

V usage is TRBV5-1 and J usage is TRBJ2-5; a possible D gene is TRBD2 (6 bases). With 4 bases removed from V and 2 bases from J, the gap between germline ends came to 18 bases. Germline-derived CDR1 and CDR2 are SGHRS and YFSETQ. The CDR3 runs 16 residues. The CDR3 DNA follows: TGCGCCAGCAGCCCCGGCCCTGCGGGGTTACAAGAGACCCAGTACTTC. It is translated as CASSPGPAGLQETQYF.

This chain's CDR3 is CSFRQTRARTGIYEQYF. CDR3 DNA sequence: TGCAGCTTCCGCCAGACCCGCGCCCGGACAGGGATCTACGAGCAGTACTTC. This chain joins TRBV29-1 and TRBJ2-7; TRBD1 matches 8 bases. This CDR3 comprises 17 residues. Germline trimming cut 8 bases from V and 3 bases from J; bases unmatched to any gene: 21. Germline V gene sequence: CDR1 SQVTM, CDR2 ANQGSEA.

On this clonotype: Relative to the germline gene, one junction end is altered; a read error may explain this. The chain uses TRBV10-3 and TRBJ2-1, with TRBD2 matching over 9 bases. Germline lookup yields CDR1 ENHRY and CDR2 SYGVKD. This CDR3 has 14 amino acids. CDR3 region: CAVSGGGALNEQFF. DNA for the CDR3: TGTGCCGTCAGTGGCGGGGGGGCCCTCAATGAGCAGTTCTTC.

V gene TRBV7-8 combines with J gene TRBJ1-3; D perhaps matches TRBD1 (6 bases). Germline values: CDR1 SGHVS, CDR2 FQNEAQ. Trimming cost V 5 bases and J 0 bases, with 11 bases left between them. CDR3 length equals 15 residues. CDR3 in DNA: TGTGCCAGCAGCCCGACAGGCAGCTCTGGAAACACCATATATTTT. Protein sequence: CASSPTGSSGNTIYF.

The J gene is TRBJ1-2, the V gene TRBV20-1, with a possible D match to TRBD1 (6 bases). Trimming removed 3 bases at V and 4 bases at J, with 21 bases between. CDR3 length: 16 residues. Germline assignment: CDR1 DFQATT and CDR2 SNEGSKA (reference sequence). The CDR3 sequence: CSASGGASSSSYGYTF. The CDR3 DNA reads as TGCAGTGCTAGCGGGGGGGCGAGCTCCAGTAGCTATGGCTACACCTTC.

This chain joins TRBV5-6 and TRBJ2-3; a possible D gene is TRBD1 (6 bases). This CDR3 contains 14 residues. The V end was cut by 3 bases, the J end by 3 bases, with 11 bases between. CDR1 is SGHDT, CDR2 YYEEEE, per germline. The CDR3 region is CASSSWTVTDTQYF. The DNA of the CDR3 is TGTGCCAGCAGCTCCTGGACAGTGACAGATACGCAGTATTTT.

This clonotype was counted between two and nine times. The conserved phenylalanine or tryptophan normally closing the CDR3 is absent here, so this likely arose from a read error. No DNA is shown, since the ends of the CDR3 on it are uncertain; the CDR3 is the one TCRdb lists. This CDR3 is CASSPYRQGANY. The J gene is TRBJ1-4, the V gene TRBV7-2; the tabulated D call, TRBD1, remains unverified against the DNA. Counting both end residues, the CDR3 totals 12 amino acids. The germline gives CDR1 SGHTA, CDR2 FQGNSA.

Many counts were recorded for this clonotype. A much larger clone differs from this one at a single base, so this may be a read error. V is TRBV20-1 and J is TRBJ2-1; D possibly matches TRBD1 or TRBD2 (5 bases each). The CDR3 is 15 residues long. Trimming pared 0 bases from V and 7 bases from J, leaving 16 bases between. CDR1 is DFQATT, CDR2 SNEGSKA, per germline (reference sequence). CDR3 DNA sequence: TGCAGTGCTAGAGACGGGGACCACAGAGCAAATGAGCAGTTCTTC. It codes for CSARDGDHRANEQFF.

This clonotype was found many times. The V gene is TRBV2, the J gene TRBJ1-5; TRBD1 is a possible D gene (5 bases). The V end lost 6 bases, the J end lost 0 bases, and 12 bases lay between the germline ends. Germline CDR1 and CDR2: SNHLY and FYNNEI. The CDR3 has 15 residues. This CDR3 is CASSPDSLSNQPQHF. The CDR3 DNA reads TGTGCCAGCAGCCCTGACAGCCTTAGCAATCAGCCCCAGCATTTT.

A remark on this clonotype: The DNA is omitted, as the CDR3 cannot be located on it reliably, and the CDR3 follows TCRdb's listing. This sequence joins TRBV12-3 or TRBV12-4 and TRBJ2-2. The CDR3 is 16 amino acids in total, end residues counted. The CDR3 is CASSFEETQYFGELFF.

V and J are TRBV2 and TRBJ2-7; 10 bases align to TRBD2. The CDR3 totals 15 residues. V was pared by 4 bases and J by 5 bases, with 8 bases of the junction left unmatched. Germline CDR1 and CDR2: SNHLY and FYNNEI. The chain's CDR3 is CASSVLAGGSDEQYF. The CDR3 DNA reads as TGTGCCAGCAGTGTGTTAGCGGGAGGAAGCGACGAGCAGTACTTC.

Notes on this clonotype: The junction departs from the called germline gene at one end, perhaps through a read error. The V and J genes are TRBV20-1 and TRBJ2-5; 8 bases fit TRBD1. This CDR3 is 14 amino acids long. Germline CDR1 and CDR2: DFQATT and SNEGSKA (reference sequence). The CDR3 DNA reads TGCGGTGCGACCCTACAGGGGGAGCAGGGGACCCAGTACTTC. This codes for CGATLQGEQGTQYF.

The CDR3 bases are TGCAGTACACAGGCAAGCGGAAGGAATGAGCAGTTCTTC. It is translated as CSTQASGRNEQFF. The V call is TRBV20-1, the J call TRBJ2-1, with D perhaps matching TRBD1 or TRBD2 (5 bases each). The CDR3 consists of 13 residues. Germline V gene sequence: CDR1 DFQATT, CDR2 SNEGSKA (reference sequence). The V end was cut by 8 bases, the J end by 7 bases, with 18 bases between.

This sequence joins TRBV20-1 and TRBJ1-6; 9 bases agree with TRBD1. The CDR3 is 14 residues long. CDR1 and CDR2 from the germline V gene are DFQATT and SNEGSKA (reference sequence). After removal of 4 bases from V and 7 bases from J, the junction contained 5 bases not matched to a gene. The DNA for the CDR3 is TGCAGTGCTACCTCCGGGACAGGGAATTCACCCCTCCACTTT. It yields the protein CSATSGTGNSPLHF.

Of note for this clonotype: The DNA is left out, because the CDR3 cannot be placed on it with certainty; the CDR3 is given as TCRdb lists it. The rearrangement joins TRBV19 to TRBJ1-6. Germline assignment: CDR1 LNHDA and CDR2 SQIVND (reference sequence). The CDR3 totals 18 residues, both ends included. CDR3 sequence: CASSMQDYGYTFGSPLHF.

The CDR3 nucleotides read TGTGCCAGCAGCCAAGTAGCTGGAAGCTCCTACGAGCAGTACTTC. Its protein product is CASSQVAGSSYEQYF. The J gene is TRBJ2-7, the V gene TRBV4-2; D ambiguous. The length of the CDR3 is 15 residues. Trimming took 1 base from V and 0 from J, leaving 10 bases between them. From germline, CDR1 is LGHNA and CDR2 YNFKEQ.

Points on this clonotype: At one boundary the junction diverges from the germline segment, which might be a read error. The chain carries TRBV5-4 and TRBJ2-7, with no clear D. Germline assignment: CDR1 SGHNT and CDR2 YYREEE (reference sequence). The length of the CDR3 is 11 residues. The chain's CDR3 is CASSSYYEQCF. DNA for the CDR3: TGTGCCAGCAGCTCCTACTACGAGCAGTGCTTC.

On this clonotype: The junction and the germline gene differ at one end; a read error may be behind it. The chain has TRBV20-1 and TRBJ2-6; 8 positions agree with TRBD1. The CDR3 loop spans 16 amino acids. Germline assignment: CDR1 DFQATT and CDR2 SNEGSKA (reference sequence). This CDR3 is CSAGGQAYSGANALTF. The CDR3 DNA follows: TGCAGCGCTGGGGGACAGGCATATTCTGGGGCCAACGCCCTGACTTTC.

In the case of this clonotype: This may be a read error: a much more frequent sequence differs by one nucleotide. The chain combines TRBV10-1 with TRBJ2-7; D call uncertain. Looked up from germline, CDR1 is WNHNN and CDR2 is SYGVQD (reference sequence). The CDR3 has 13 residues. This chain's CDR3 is CASSEGPSYGQYF. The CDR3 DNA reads TGCGCCAGCAGTGAGGGACCCAGCTACGGGCAGTACTTC.

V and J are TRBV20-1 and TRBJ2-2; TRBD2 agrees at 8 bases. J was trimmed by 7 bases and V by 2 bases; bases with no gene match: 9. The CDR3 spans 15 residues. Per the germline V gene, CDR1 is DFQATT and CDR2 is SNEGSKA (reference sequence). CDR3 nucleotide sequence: TGCAGTGCTAGATTGGTAGCGGGATACAACGGGGAGCTGTTTTTT. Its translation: CSARLVAGYNGELFF.

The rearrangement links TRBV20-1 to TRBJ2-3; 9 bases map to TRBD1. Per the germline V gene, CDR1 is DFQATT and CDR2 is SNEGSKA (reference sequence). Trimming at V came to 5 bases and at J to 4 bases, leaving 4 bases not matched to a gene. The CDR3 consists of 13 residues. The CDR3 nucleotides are TGCAGTGCTGCGGACAGGGGTGCAGATACGCAGTATTTT. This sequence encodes CSAADRGADTQYF.

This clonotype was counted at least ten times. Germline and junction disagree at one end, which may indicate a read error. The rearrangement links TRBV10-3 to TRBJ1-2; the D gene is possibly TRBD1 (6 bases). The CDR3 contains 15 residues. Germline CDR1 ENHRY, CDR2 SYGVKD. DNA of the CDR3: TGTGCCATCGGTGAAGGGGGGTCTTCCCCCTATGGCTACACCTTC. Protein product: CAIGEGGSSPYGYTF.

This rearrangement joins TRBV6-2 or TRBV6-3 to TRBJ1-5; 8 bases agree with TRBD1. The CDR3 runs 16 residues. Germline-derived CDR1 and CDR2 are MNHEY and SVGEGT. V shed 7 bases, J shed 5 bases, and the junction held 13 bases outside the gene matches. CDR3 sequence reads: CASIARGRGLYQPQHF. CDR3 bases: TGTGCCAGCATTGCGCGAGGCAGGGGGCTATATCAGCCCCAGCATTTT.